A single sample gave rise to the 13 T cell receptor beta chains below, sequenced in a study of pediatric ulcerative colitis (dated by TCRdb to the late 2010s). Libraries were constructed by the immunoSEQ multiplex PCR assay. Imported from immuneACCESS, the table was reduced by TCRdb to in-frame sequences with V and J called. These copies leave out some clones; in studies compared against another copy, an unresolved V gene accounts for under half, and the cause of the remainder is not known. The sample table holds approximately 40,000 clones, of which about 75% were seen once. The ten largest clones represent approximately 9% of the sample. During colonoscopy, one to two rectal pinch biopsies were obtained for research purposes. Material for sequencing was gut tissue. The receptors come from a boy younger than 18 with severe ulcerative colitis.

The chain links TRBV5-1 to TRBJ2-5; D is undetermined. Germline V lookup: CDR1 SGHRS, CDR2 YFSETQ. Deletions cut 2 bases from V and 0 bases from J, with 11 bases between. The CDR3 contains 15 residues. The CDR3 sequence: CASSLSGENQETQYF. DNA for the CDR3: TGCGCCAGCAGCTTAAGTGGGGAAAACCAAGAGACCCAGTACTTC.

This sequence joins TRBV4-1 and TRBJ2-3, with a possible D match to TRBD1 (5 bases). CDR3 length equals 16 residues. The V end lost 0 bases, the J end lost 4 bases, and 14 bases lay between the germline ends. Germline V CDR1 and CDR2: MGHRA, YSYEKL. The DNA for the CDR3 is TGCGCCAGCAGCCAAGATCCGCCAAGGGGTCCAGATACGCAGTATTTT. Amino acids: CASSQDPPRGPDTQYF.

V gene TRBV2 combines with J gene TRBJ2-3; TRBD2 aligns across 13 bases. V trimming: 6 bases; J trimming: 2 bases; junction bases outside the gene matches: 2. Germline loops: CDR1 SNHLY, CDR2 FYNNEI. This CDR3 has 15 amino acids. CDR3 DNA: TGTGCCAGCAGCGGACTAGCGGGGGCCACAGATACGCAGTATTTT. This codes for CASSGLAGATDTQYF.

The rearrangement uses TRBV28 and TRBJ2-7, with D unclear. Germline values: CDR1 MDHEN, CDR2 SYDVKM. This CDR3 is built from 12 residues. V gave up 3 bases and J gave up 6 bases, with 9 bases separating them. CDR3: CASSFVALEQYF. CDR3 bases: TGTGCCAGCAGTTTCGTAGCCCTCGAGCAGTACTTC.

For the CDR3, the DNA is TGTGCCAGCAGTGACAGGGCTTACGAGCAGTACTTC. As protein: CASSDRAYEQYF. The chain couples TRBV6-6 to TRBJ2-7; 7 bases align to TRBD1. Trimming at V came to 5 bases and at J to 4 bases, leaving 2 bases not matched to a gene. From germline, CDR1 is MNHNY and CDR2 SVGAGI (reference sequence). The CDR3 has 12 residues.

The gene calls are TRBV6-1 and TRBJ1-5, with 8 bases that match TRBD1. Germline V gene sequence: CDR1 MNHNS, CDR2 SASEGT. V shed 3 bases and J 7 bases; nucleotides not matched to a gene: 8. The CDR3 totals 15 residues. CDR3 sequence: CASSEGIQGGQPQHF. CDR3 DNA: TGTGCCAGCAGTGAGGGGATACAGGGGGGGCAGCCCCAGCATTTT.

DNA for the CDR3: TGTGCCAGCAGCTTGAAGGGGGGAAGGAGCAATCAGCCCCAGCATTTT. Protein sequence: CASSLKGGRSNQPQHF. The J gene is TRBJ1-5, the V gene TRBV5-6; the D gene is possibly TRBD1 (6 bases). Trimming pared 1 base from V and 1 base from J, leaving 12 bases between. The CDR3 runs 16 residues. Looked up from germline, CDR1 is SGHDT and CDR2 is YYEEEE.

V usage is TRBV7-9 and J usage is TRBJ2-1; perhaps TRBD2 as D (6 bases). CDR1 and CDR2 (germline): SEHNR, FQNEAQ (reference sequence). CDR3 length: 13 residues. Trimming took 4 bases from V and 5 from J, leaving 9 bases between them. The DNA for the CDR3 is TGTGCCAGCAGCTCGTCGGGGGACAATGAGCAGTTCTTC. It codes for CASSSSGDNEQFF.

CDR3 nucleotide sequence: TGTGCCAGCAAGAGGACAGTTGAAGCTTTCTTT. Residues: CASKRTVEAFF. The J gene is TRBJ1-1, the V gene TRBV2; D perhaps matches TRBD1 (6 bases). Per germline, CDR1 SNHLY and CDR2 FYNNEI. This CDR3 has 11 residues. With 7 bases removed from V and 7 bases from J, the gap between germline ends came to 10 bases.

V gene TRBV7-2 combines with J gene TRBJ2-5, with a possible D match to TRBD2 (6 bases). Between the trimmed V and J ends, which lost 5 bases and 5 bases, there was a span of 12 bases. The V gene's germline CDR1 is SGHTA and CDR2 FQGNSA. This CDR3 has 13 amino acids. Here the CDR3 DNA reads TGTGCCAGCAGCCAGAGGGCGGGGGAGACCCAGTACTTC. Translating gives CASSQRAGETQYF. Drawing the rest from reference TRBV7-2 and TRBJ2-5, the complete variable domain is GAGVSQSPSNKVTEKGKDVELRCDPISGHTALYWYRQSLGQGLEFLIYFQGNSAPDKSGLPSDRFSAERTGGSVSTLTIQRTQQEDSAVYLCASSQRAGETQYFGPGTRLLVL.

CDR3 in amino acids: CASSSSVGVITGELFF. The CDR3 coding sequence is TGTGCCAGCAGCTCCTCAGTGGGGGTCATTACCGGGGAGCTGTTTTTT. The V and J genes are TRBV9 and TRBJ2-2; either TRBD1 or TRBD2 may fit D (5 bases each). CDR3 size: 16 residues. Looked up from germline, CDR1 is SGDLS and CDR2 is YYNGEE. V lost 4 bases to trimming and J lost 5 bases, with 18 bases between them. Looking up the rest from reference TRBV9 and TRBJ2-2 gives the full variable domain: DSGVTQTPKHLITATGQRVTLRCSPRSGDLSVYWYQQSLDQGLQFLIQYYNGEERAKGNILERFSAQQFPDLHSELNLSSLELGDSALYFCASSSSVGVITGELFFGEGSRLTVL.

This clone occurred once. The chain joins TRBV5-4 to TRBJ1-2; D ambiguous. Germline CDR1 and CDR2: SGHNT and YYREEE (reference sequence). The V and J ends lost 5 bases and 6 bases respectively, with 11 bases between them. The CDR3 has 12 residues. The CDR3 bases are TGTGCCAGCAGAGAGGCCGGGGATGGCTACACCTTC. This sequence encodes CASREAGDGYTF.

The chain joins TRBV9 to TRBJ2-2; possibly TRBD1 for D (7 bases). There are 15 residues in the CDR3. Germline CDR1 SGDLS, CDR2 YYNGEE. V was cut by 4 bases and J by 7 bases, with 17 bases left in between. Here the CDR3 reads CASSSRDSLNGELFF. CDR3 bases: TGTGCCAGCAGCTCGCGGGACAGCCTTAACGGGGAGCTGTTTTTT.